This T cell receptor (beta chain) was obtained from a study of T cells after yellow fever vaccination. Study-level background: The fractions with low cell numbers were processed using SMART-Seq v4 Ultra Low Input. Regarding the study as a whole: On re-exposure, the response was weaker but peaked faster, at day 5 versus 15.

CDR1 is ENHRY, CDR2 SYGVKD, per germline. The CDR3 has 12 residues. The ends were cut back, 4 bases at V and 1 base at J, with 4 bases in the middle. This clonotype was recorded at least ten times. Its antigen is still unknown. TCR cDNA was made by 5'RACE template switching, adding a universal primer site and UMIs. MiXCR was run by TCRdb on the 5' RACE reads, yielding one entry per CDR3 protein. The profile shows around 350,000 distinct CDR3 sequences, around 6.4% of them singletons. Sequences were derived from PBMCs, sampled 5 days after the yellow fever booster vaccination. The chain recombines TRBV10-3 with TRBJ2-5; no definite D call. The origin of this receptor is a man aged 25-45 years who received the YFV17D yellow fever vaccine. The CDR3 reads CAISGTQETQYF. CDR3 DNA: TGTGCCATCAGTGGAACCCAAGAGACCCAGTACTTC.